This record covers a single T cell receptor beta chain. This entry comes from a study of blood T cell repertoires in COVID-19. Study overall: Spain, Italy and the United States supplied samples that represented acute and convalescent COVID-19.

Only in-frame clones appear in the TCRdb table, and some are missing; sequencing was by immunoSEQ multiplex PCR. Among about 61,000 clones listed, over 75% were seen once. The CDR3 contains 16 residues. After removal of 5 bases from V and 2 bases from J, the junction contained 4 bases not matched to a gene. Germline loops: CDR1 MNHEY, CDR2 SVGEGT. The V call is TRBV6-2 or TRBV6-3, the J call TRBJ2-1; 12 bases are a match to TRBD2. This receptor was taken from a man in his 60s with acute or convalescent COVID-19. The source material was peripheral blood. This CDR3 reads CASSRGLAGTYNEQFF. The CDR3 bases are TGTGCCAGCAGTAGAGGACTAGCGGGGACCTACAATGAGCAGTTCTTC.